The T cell receptor (beta chain) under discussion was sequenced for a study of T cell responses to AZD1222 COVID-19 vaccine. The study, taken as a whole, reports: Only a handful of AZD1222 recipients were seropositive at baseline. Nearly half of unique spike-specific TCRs reportedly avoided B.1.351 and B.1.1.7 mutated regions.

Sequencing was performed with immunoSEQ multiplex PCR; in TCRdb, only in-frame clones are kept and a portion is missing. This table has about 110,000 clones, about 91% appearing once. In the case of this clone: Its antigen is unknown.

After removal of 3 bases from V and 6 bases from J, the junction contained 7 bases not matched to a gene. The CDR3 has 17 residues. Germline lookup yields CDR1 LGHNA and CDR2 YSLEER. Both about-4-week and about-12-week second-dose recipients were combined. The chain is built from TRBV4-3 and TRBJ2-1, with 14 bases fitting TRBD2. The clonotype was recovered from an adult who received the AZD1222 COVID-19 vaccine. Here the sequenced sample was peripheral blood, taken 28 days after the second AZD1222 dose. CDR3 loop: CASSQRPGLAGANEQFF. The DNA of the CDR3 is TGCGCCAGCAGCCAGCGGCCGGGACTAGCGGGGGCCAATGAGCAGTTCTTC.